The following is a T cell receptor beta chain sequence with its context. Its antigen is as yet unknown. Unique molecular identifiers tagged the TCR beta cDNA libraries. Via MiXCR, TCRdb re-called the PCR reads, giving one row per CDR3 protein. The table lists fewer than 900,000 distinct CDR3 sequences, 46% of them singletons. V dropped 1 base and J dropped 2 bases, with 12 bases sitting between them. This CDR3 contains 15 residues. Germline CDR1 and CDR2: MNHNS and SASEGT. These data come from a study of post-analysis software for immune sequencing data. Study results and caveats: Included in a set of roughly five TRBV segments more frequent in patients than controls were TRBV5-6, TRBV5-1 and TRBV20-1. Controls had significantly higher normalized Chao1 diversity than multiple sclerosis patients.

The chain employs TRBV6-1 and TRBJ2-7; D is unresolved. Sequencing input: blood. The TCR sequence derives from a girl aged 5-17 years with multiple sclerosis. CDR3 residues: CASSEDRQSAYEQYF. In DNA form, the CDR3 reads TGTGCCAGCAGTGAAGACCGGCAGAGCGCCTACGAGCAGTACTTC.